This TCR beta chain originates from a study of cytomegalovirus exposure and HLA in healthy donors. Among the 110 or so subjects of the validation cohort, separate from the approximately 670-subject first cohort, were the donors. Clones were sequenced by immunoSEQ multiplex PCR, and TCRdb holds only the in-frame ones, with some missing. The table has under 250,000 clones, 80% to 90% seen once. Germline V gives CDR1 SGHAT, CDR2 FQNNGV. The CDR3 covers 14 residues. V was shortened by 4 bases and J by 4 bases, with 13 bases between the two germline ends. This receptor was obtained from a young man in good health and CMV-seronegative. This chain joins TRBV11-2 and TRBJ2-5; D is perhaps TRBD1 (6 bases). Sequencing was carried out using PBMCs. This chain's CDR3 is CASSYSTGSETQYF. The CDR3, as DNA: TGTGCCAGCAGCTACAGTACAGGGTCAGAGACCCAGTACTTC.